These 25 T cell receptor beta chains were all obtained from the same sample, sequenced in a study of CD8 T cells in ankylosing spondylitis. General study points: Made up of about eight highly homologous variants, a TCR beta motif appeared characteristic of ankylosing spondylitis blood.

Antigens of these TCRs are unknown. TCRdb re-derived calls from the 5' RACE reads in MiXCR, one entry per CDR3 protein. The table includes around 430,000 distinct CDR3 sequences, roughly 15% detected once. The specimen sequenced was blood, either unsorted or a sorted T cell fraction (not recorded which). These receptors were collected from a male donor with ankylosing spondylitis.

V usage is TRBV2 and J usage is TRBJ2-1; 7 positions agree with TRBD1. The CDR3 runs to 15 residues. The V and J ends lost 6 bases and 2 bases, in that order; junction bases with no gene match: 7. Per the germline V gene, CDR1 is SNHLY and CDR2 is FYNNEI. CDR3 region: CASSADRDPYNEQFF. DNA for the CDR3: TGTGCCAGCAGCGCTGACAGGGACCCCTACAATGAGCAGTTCTTC.

This clonotype showed up just a few times. The rearrangement links TRBV6-2 or TRBV6-3 to TRBJ2-4, with TRBD2 matching 7 bases. With 6 bases clipped from V and 0 bases from J, the junction kept 11 bases outside the gene matches. Germline V gene lookup returns CDR1 MNHEY and CDR2 SVGEGT. The CDR3 covers 17 residues. This CDR3 reads CASRALTGGVAKNIQYF. The CDR3 DNA follows: TGTGCCAGCAGAGCCCTCACGGGAGGCGTAGCCAAAAACATTCAGTACTTC.

The genes are TRBV21-1 and TRBJ2-2; the D call in the table, TRBD1, was not verified against the DNA. TRBV21-1 counts as a pseudogene. The CDR3 runs 23 residues. The CDR3 loop is CASSKALGNLRGQSTLNTGELFF. The CDR3 DNA reads TGTGCCAGCAGCAAAGCCCTTGGTAATCTAAGGGGACAGAGCACCCTAAACACCGGGGAGCTGTTTTTT.

The chain joins TRBV18 to TRBJ2-1, with unresolved D. Germline lookup yields CDR1 KGHSH and CDR2 LQKENI. The CDR3 is made up of 16 amino acids. V was trimmed by 0 bases and J by 10 bases, leaving 19 bases between them. The CDR3 coding sequence is TGTGCCAGCTCACCACCCGGCCCGGTCAGAAGCTTCGAGCAGTTCTTC. Amino acids: CASSPPGPVRSFEQFF.

The chain uses TRBV5-1 and TRBJ2-7; TRBD2 might be the D (8 bases). The V end lost 3 bases, the J end lost 2 bases, and 15 bases lay between the germline ends. Germline values: CDR1 SGHRS, CDR2 YFSETQ. The length of the CDR3 is 15 residues. The CDR3 nucleotides are TGCGCCAGCAGCTCCGGGACTAGGGGGCCCTACGAGCAGTACTTC. It specifies CASSSGTRGPYEQYF.

This clonotype was detected a few times. The rearrangement links TRBV15 to TRBJ2-4; a possible D gene is TRBD2 (5 bases). Deletions cut 1 base from V and 0 bases from J, with 10 bases between. From germline, CDR1 is LNHNV and CDR2 YYDKDF (reference sequence). The length of the CDR3 is 16 residues. CDR3 residues: CATSRGEFLAKNIQYF. For the CDR3, the DNA is TGTGCCACCAGCAGAGGGGAGTTTTTAGCCAAAAACATTCAGTACTTC.

The rearrangement uses TRBV4-1 and TRBJ2-3; no definite D call. The ends were cut back, 2 bases at V and 4 bases at J, with 7 bases in the middle. CDR1 and CDR2 from the germline V gene are MGHRA and YSYEKL. The CDR3 runs to 13 residues. The CDR3: CASSQPQADTQYF. The DNA of the CDR3 is TGCGCCAGCAGCCAACCGCAAGCAGATACGCAGTATTTT.

Only a few counts were recorded for this clonotype. The CDR3 sequence is CASSPWTSNEQFF. The CDR3 bases are TGTGCCAGCAGCCCCTGGACTAGCAATGAGCAGTTCTTC. The chain carries TRBV3-1 and TRBJ2-1; 7 nucleotides match TRBD2. V dropped 4 bases and J dropped 6; count of bases not matched to a gene: 3. The V gene's germline CDR1 is LGHDT and CDR2 YNNKEL (reference sequence). This CDR3 has 13 amino acids.

This clonotype turned up a few times. DNA for the CDR3: TGTGCCAGCAGTTTAGAGGCAGCATCCTACGAGCAGTACTTC. Amino acids: CASSLEAASYEQYF. The chain couples TRBV12-3 or TRBV12-4 to TRBJ2-7; D remains unclear. The CDR3 has 14 residues. Deletions cut 1 base from V and 1 base from J, with 8 bases between.

Details on this clonotype: A much more abundant neighbour one base away suggests this may be a read error. The CDR3: CVSSLNLVDTQYF. The DNA for the CDR3 is TGTGTCAGCAGCCTCAATCTTGTAGATACGCAGTATTTT. V usage is TRBV27 and J usage is TRBJ2-3; no definite D call. CDR1 is MNHEY, CDR2 SMNVEV, per germline (reference sequence). The CDR3 sequence is 13 residues long.

The sample holds a few counts of this clonotype. The chain joins TRBV11-2 to TRBJ2-5, with 7 nucleotides matching TRBD1. From germline, CDR1 is SGHAT and CDR2 FQNNGV. CDR3 length: 15 amino acids. V trimming: 1 base; J trimming: 4 bases; junction bases outside the gene matches: 6. CDR3 DNA: TGTGCCAGCAGCTTAGGAGGGGGCCTTAGAGAGACCCAGTACTTC. It codes for CASSLGGGLRETQYF.

The chain joins TRBV7-3 to TRBJ1-6, with D uncertain. V gave up 3 bases and J gave up 9 bases, with 12 bases separating them. The CDR3 totals 14 residues. The germline CDR1 and CDR2 sequences are SGHTA and FQGTGA. The chain's CDR3 is CASSLTGSGSPLHF. The CDR3 region has the DNA TGTGCCAGCAGCTTGACGGGGAGTGGTTCACCCCTCCACTTT.

The table lists this clonotype with a few counts. V gene TRBV12-3 or TRBV12-4 combines with J gene TRBJ2-1; 11 bases fit TRBD2. Germline trimming cut 6 bases from V and 0 bases from J; bases unmatched to any gene: 4. The CDR3 loop spans 16 amino acids. Written as DNA, the CDR3 is TGTGCCAGCAGCACAACTAGCGGGAGCTCCTACAATGAGCAGTTCTTC. It translates to CASSTTSGSSYNEQFF.

This clonotype has a handful of counts. The chain uses TRBV19 and TRBJ2-3; a possible D gene is TRBD1 (6 bases). The V gene lost 4 bases and the J gene lost 1 base, with 9 bases spanning the gap. The germline V gene has CDR1 LNHDA and CDR2 SQIVND (reference sequence). This CDR3 spans 14 amino acids. CDR3: CASSRDTGTDTQYF. CDR3 bases: TGTGCCAGTAGTAGGGACACAGGCACAGATACGCAGTATTTT. The full variable domain, in which reference TRBV19 and TRBJ2-3 provide the parts outside the CDR3, is DGGITQSPKYLFRKEGQNVTLSCEQNLNHDAMYWYRQDPGQGLRLIYYSQIVNDFQKGDIAEGYSVSREKKESFPLTVTSAQKNPTAFYLCASSRDTGTDTQYFGPGTRLTVL.

The V gene is TRBV29-1, the J gene TRBJ2-7; 9 nucleotides agree with TRBD1. CDR1 is SQVTM, CDR2 ANQGSEA, per germline. V shed 6 bases and J 2 bases; nucleotides not matched to a gene: 2. This CDR3 has 12 residues. CDR3 in DNA: TGCAGCGTGGGGACAGGGACCTACGAGCAGTACTTC. This codes for CSVGTGTYEQYF.

This clonotype was recorded at least ten times. The V call is TRBV10-3, the J call TRBJ2-3; 9 bases are shared with TRBD2. The CDR3 covers 14 residues. J was trimmed by 6 bases and V by 6 bases; bases with no gene match: 7. Germline V lookup: CDR1 ENHRY, CDR2 SYGVKD. The CDR3 DNA sequence: TGTGCCATCAGGGATCCGGGACTAGCTGATACGCAGTATTTT. Protein sequence: CAIRDPGLADTQYF.

The rearrangement uses TRBV12-3 or TRBV12-4 and TRBJ1-3; D might be TRBD1 (6 bases). V lost 6 bases and J 4 bases, leaving 13 bases between the germline ends. The CDR3 runs to 14 residues. The CDR3 loop reads CASSQGSPGNTIYF. The CDR3, as DNA: TGTGCCAGCAGCCAGGGGAGCCCCGGAAACACCATATATTTT.

V usage is TRBV20-1 and J usage is TRBJ1-5, with a tentative D call TRBD1 (6 bases). Between the trimmed V and J ends, which lost 5 bases and 11 bases, there was a span of 22 bases. The CDR3 spans 14 residues. Germline V gives CDR1 DFQATT, CDR2 SNEGSKA (reference sequence). The CDR3 sequence is CSAGRTVQAGTQHF. The CDR3 DNA follows: TGCAGTGCTGGAAGGACAGTCCAAGCGGGGACCCAGCATTTT.

This clonotype was counted between two and nine times. V gene TRBV7-2 combines with J gene TRBJ1-1, with a weak D call TRBD1 (5 bases). The germline gives CDR1 SGHTA, CDR2 FQGNSA. V lost 5 bases and J 4 bases, leaving 14 bases between the germline ends. This CDR3 contains 14 residues. The CDR3 sequence: CASSPGLRGTEAFF. For the CDR3, the DNA is TGTGCCAGCAGCCCCGGGTTGAGGGGCACTGAAGCTTTCTTT.

Only one count was recorded for this clonotype. The chain recombines TRBV20-1 with TRBJ2-1, with D maybe TRBD2 (6 bases). Germline V gene data show CDR1 as DFQATT and CDR2 as SNEGSKA (reference sequence). Trimming removed 3 bases from V and 7 bases from J, with 19 bases in between. The CDR3 spans 15 residues. CDR3 coding DNA: TGCAGTGCTAGCTCGGTGGCGGGGCCGTCGAATGAGCAGTTCTTC. This encodes CSASSVAGPSNEQFF.

In its sample, this clonotype was seen many times. V usage is TRBV5-1 and J usage is TRBJ1-4; no reliable D call. Germline values: CDR1 SGHRS, CDR2 YFSETQ. Between the trimmed V and J ends, which lost 6 bases and 0 bases, there was a span of 9 bases. The CDR3 length is 14 residues. The DNA for the CDR3 is TGCGCCAGCAAAACCGCCTCAACTAATGAAAAACTGTTTTTT. Protein sequence: CASKTASTNEKLFF.

The chain carries TRBV3-1 and TRBJ2-7, with 10 bases aligning to TRBD1. The CDR3 consists of 15 residues. Germline trimming cut 4 bases from V and 0 bases from J; bases unmatched to any gene: 3. The germline V gene encodes CDR1 LGHDT and CDR2 YNNKEL (reference sequence). CDR3 DNA sequence: TGTGCCAGCAGCCCGGGACAGGGGATCTCCTACGAGCAGTACTTC. Translated, it gives CASSPGQGISYEQYF.

This clonotype has a handful of counts. This rearrangement joins TRBV11-2 to TRBJ2-5; 15 bases are a match to TRBD2. V shed 4 bases, J shed 7 bases, and the junction held 13 bases outside the gene matches. Germline lookup yields CDR1 SGHAT and CDR2 FQNNGV. The CDR3 is 18 residues long. The CDR3 DNA reads TGTGCCAGCAGCTACTCCGGGACTAGCGGGAGGAACCTGGGGACCCAGTACTTC. This sequence encodes CASSYSGTSGRNLGTQYF.

This clonotype occurred a few times. The chain is built from TRBV6-1 and TRBJ1-1; 7 positions agree with TRBD1. This CDR3 comprises 14 residues. Per germline, CDR1 MNHNS and CDR2 SASEGT. Trimming removed 5 bases from V and 4 bases from J; junction bases left unmatched: 7. DNA of the CDR3: TGTGCCAGCAGTCAAACAACAGGGGCCACTGAAGCTTTCTTT. It encodes CASSQTTGATEAFF.

V gene TRBV25-1 combines with J gene TRBJ1-4, with TRBD1 matching 9 bases. The ends lost 9 bases at V and 7 bases at J; junction bases unmatched: 9. This CDR3 has 14 amino acids. Germline loops: CDR1 MGHDK, CDR2 SYGVNS. CDR3 coding DNA: TGTGCCAGGTCCTCCGGGACAGGGTGTGAAAAACTGTTTTTT. Residues: CARSSGTGCEKLFF.